The 10 T cell receptor beta chains in this list originate from one sample, sequenced in a study of cytomegalovirus exposure and HLA in healthy donors. PCR involved 60 Vbeta and 13 Jbeta primers. The table came from immunoSEQ multiplex PCR; TCRdb's copy has only in-frame clones and leaves some out. Of 90,000 to 120,000 clones listed, over 80% are singletons. Source material: PBMCs. Every receptor here comes from a man aged 25 to 40 in good health and CMV-seropositive.

CDR3 nucleotides: TGTGCCAGCGAGGGGGAACAGGGAACAGATACGCAGTATTTT. It is translated as CASEGEQGTDTQYF. V is TRBV21-1 and J is TRBJ2-3; the table's D call TRBD1 went unverified against the DNA. TRBV21-1 is flagged as a pseudogene. This CDR3 spans 14 amino acids.

The V call is TRBV20-1, the J call TRBJ1-1; TRBD1 might be the D (5 bases). Germline V gives CDR1 DFQATT, CDR2 SNEGSKA (reference sequence). This CDR3 is built from 11 residues. V was shortened by 3 bases and J by 9 bases, with 11 bases between the two germline ends. CDR3 region: CSARVGGKAFF. In nucleotides, the CDR3 is TGCAGTGCTAGGGTCGGGGGGAAAGCTTTCTTT.

V and J are TRBV11-2 and TRBJ1-1; a possible D gene is TRBD1 (6 bases). V was trimmed by 1 base and J by 3 bases, leaving 12 bases between them. This CDR3 region has 15 residues. Germline V gene sequence: CDR1 SGHAT, CDR2 FQNNGV. CDR3 region: CASSLGFPGDTEAFF. The CDR3 DNA reads TGTGCCAGCAGCTTAGGTTTCCCAGGGGACACTGAAGCTTTCTTT.

The chain employs TRBV11-3 and TRBJ1-2; D ambiguous. Deletions cut 5 bases from V and 7 bases from J, with 14 bases between. The CDR3 length is 13 residues. CDR1 is SGHNT, CDR2 YENEEA, per germline. CDR3 bases: TGTGCCAGCAGCCCGATCGAGGGCTCTGGCTACACCTTC. It codes for CASSPIEGSGYTF.

V usage is TRBV6-1 and J usage is TRBJ2-5; 11 bases are shared with TRBD2. The CDR3 is 14 amino acids. V dropped 2 bases and J dropped 5; count of bases not matched to a gene: 1. The germline V gene has CDR1 MNHNS and CDR2 SASEGT. CDR3: CASSETSGGETQYF. For the CDR3, the DNA is TGTGCCAGCAGTGAAACTAGCGGGGGTGAGACCCAGTACTTC.

In this sample, this clone turned up a few times. The V and J genes are TRBV5-4 and TRBJ2-7, with TRBD2 matching 9 bases. This CDR3 has 16 residues. Trimming took 2 bases from V and 3 from J; bases not matched to a gene: 9. The germline V gene encodes CDR1 SGHNT and CDR2 YYREEE (reference sequence). The CDR3 DNA follows: TGTGCCAGCAGCTTTGGCCTAGCGGGACATTACTACGAGCAGTACTTC. It is translated as CASSFGLAGHYYEQYF.

This sequence joins TRBV27 and TRBJ1-6, with TRBD1 matching 10 bases. CDR3 size: 16 residues. The junction had 13 bases not matched to a gene; V was cut back by 8 bases and J by 9 bases. The germline V gene encodes CDR1 MNHEY and CDR2 SMNVEV (reference sequence). CDR3 loop: CASRRQGAGLSSPLHF. DNA for the CDR3: TGTGCCAGCCGGAGACAGGGGGCAGGTCTTAGTTCACCCCTCCACTTT.

The rearrangement links TRBV29-1 to TRBJ1-1, with 7 bases that match TRBD1. The CDR3 length is 13 residues. The J segment lost 0 bases and the V segment lost 7 bases, leaving 5 bases of the junction unmatched. Germline CDR1 reads SQVTM; CDR2 reads ANQGSEA. The CDR3 DNA reads TGCAGCGCCGACAGGGAAATGAACACTGAAGCTTTCTTT. Protein sequence: CSADREMNTEAFF.

The CDR3 DNA reads TGCAGCGTTGATCTAGCGACAAGCACAGATACGCAGTATTTT. Translated: CSVDLATSTDTQYF. The chain has TRBV29-1 and TRBJ2-3; perhaps TRBD2 as D (6 bases). The germline V gene has CDR1 SQVTM and CDR2 ANQGSEA. CDR3 length: 14 amino acids. Between the trimmed V and J ends, which lost 3 bases and 0 bases, there was a span of 10 bases.

The V call is TRBV5-4, the J call TRBJ2-2; 8 nucleotides line up with TRBD2. CDR3 length: 15 amino acids. Trimming cost V 1 base and J 7 bases; bases outside gene matches: 6. CDR1 and CDR2 (germline): SGHNT, YYREEE (reference sequence). CDR3 sequence reads: CASSLQAGDRGELFF. The CDR3 bases are TGTGCCAGCAGCTTGCAAGCGGGGGATCGCGGGGAGCTGTTTTTT.